Each of the 4 T cell receptor beta chains below was sequenced from the same sample in a study of blood T cells in healthy people across ages. A sample-barcoded 5' primer and a J-beta primer mix were used in a second PCR of about 6 to 12 cycles. TCRdb reprocessed the 5' RACE reads with MiXCR, giving one entry per CDR3 protein. The table lists hundreds of thousands of distinct CDR3 sequences, 55% to 75% of them singletons. Material for sequencing was blood. Every receptor here comes from a young man in good health.

The chain carries TRBV7-2 and TRBJ2-1, with 8 nucleotides matching TRBD1. The V gene end was trimmed by 7 bases and the J gene end by 7 bases; junction bases not matched to a gene: 15. The germline CDR1 and CDR2 sequences are SGHTA and FQGNSA. CDR3 length equals 16 residues. The DNA of the CDR3 is TGTGCCAGCAACGGACAGGGTAGACTAGTCGGGAATGAGCAGTTCTTC. Translation: CASNGQGRLVGNEQFF.

The chain combines TRBV7-9 with TRBJ1-2; 7 bases match TRBD1. Germline CDR1 and CDR2: SEHNR and FQNEAQ (reference sequence). The V segment lost 7 bases and the J segment 4 bases; nucleotides outside the gene matches: 9. There are 14 residues in the CDR3. CDR3 protein: CASTTGTDFYGYTF. CDR3 in DNA: TGTGCCAGCACCACCGGGACAGACTTCTATGGCTACACCTTC.

This clonotype was seen only a few times. The chain has TRBV7-2 and TRBJ2-3; D not resolved. Germline CDR1 and CDR2: SGHTA and FQGNSA. V was pared by 11 bases and J by 6 bases, with 15 bases between. This CDR3 has 12 residues. The CDR3 loop reads CAASSQADTQYF. For the CDR3, the DNA is TGTGCCGCGTCCAGCCAGGCGGATACGCAGTATTTT.

V usage is TRBV20-1 and J usage is TRBJ2-5; D may match TRBD1 or TRBD2 (5 bases each). Per the germline V gene, CDR1 is DFQATT and CDR2 is SNEGSKA (reference sequence). Trimming pared 4 bases from V and 3 bases from J, leaving 12 bases between. This CDR3 comprises 13 residues. The CDR3, as DNA: TGCAGTGCTACCGGGGACCCAAAAGAGACCCAGTACTTC. Its protein is CSATGDPKETQYF.